These 10 T cell receptor beta chains originate from one sample sequenced in a study of control samples from healthy donors and cancer patients. Method: immunoSEQ multiplex PCR; TCRdb's copy keeps in-frame clones and lacks some. The sample gives approximately 160,000 clones, around 94% of which show up once; 1.1% to 1.5% is in the top ten. Sequenced: blood. These receptors originate from a woman aged 18-35 years in good health.

The chain combines TRBV19 with TRBJ1-5; 8 nucleotides line up with TRBD1. Germline V gene data show CDR1 as LNHDA and CDR2 as SQIVND (reference sequence). This CDR3 comprises 14 residues. J lost 8 bases, V lost 2 bases, and 5 bases had no gene match. The CDR3 DNA sequence: TGTGCCAGTAGTATATCCGGGACAGGTGAGCCCCAGCATTTT. It is translated as CASSISGTGEPQHF.

The CDR3 reads CASSPWGTATEAFF. DNA of the CDR3: TGTGCCAGTAGTCCCTGGGGGACGGCCACTGAAGCTTTCTTT. The V gene is TRBV19, the J gene TRBJ1-1, with D perhaps matching TRBD1 (5 bases). The CDR3 sequence is 14 residues long. Germline V CDR1 and CDR2: LNHDA, SQIVND (reference sequence). V lost 5 bases to trimming and J lost 4 bases, with 14 bases between them.

The chain combines TRBV3-1 (or the pseudogene TRBV3-2) with TRBJ2-6; D gene ambiguous. The CDR3 is made up of 16 amino acids. Trimming removed 1 base at V and 0 bases at J, with 7 bases between. CDR1 is LGHDT, CDR2 YNNKEL, per germline (reference sequence). The CDR3 is CASSQGLASGANVLTF. CDR3 DNA sequence: TGTGCCAGCAGCCAAGGTTTGGCCTCTGGGGCCAACGTCCTGACTTTC.

The chain has TRBV20-1 and TRBJ2-3, with D perhaps TRBD2 (6 bases). The CDR3 runs to 15 residues. Germline V gene lookup returns CDR1 DFQATT and CDR2 SNEGSKA (reference sequence). V gave up 3 bases and J gave up 0 bases, with 13 bases separating them. CDR3 amino acids: CSASGTGVSTDTQYF. The CDR3 coding sequence is TGCAGTGCTAGTGGAACGGGAGTTAGCACAGATACGCAGTATTTT.

The chain joins TRBV28 to TRBJ1-1; 8 nucleotides match TRBD1. Germline values: CDR1 MDHEN, CDR2 SYDVKM. V was pared by 4 bases and J by 4 bases, with 5 bases of the junction left unmatched. The CDR3 extends over 14 amino acids. The DNA of the CDR3 is TGTGCCAGCAGTTGGACAGGGAGTTCCACTGAAGCTTTCTTT. This sequence encodes CASSWTGSSTEAFF.

This clone has just one count. The CDR3 region is CASVRAQVTGELFF. The CDR3 bases are TGTGCCAGCGTCAGGGCACAGGTCACCGGGGAGCTGTTTTTT. This rearrangement joins TRBV13 to TRBJ2-2; TRBD1 might be the D (5 bases). Deletions cut 8 bases from V and 4 bases from J, with 14 bases between. This CDR3 comprises 14 residues. CDR1 is PRHDT and CDR2 is FYEKMQ in the germline V gene (reference sequence). Supplemented by reference TRBV13 and TRBJ2-2, the full variable domain reads AAGVIQSPRHLIKEKRETATLKCYPIPRHDTVYWYQQGPGQDPQFLISFYEKMQSDKGSIPDRFSAQQFSDYHSELNMSSLELGDSALYFCASVRAQVTGELFFGEGSRLTVL.

This sequence joins TRBV15 and TRBJ1-5; the match to TRBD1 covers 8 bases. Germline values: CDR1 LNHNV, CDR2 YYDKDF (reference sequence). This CDR3 region has 16 residues. Trimming cost V 8 bases and J 0 bases; bases outside gene matches: 9. The CDR3 spells CATVRRTGNSNQPQHF. The CDR3 coding sequence is TGTGCCACCGTGAGACGGACAGGGAATAGCAATCAGCCCCAGCATTTT.

The chain combines TRBV7-2 with TRBJ2-2; D uncertain. This CDR3 is 17 amino acids long. Per the germline V gene, CDR1 is SGHTA and CDR2 is FQGNSA. The V end lost 5 bases, the J end lost 0 bases, and 16 bases lay between the germline ends. CDR3 coding DNA: TGTGCCAGCAGCCCGACCCGACAAGCTTCGAACACCGGGGAGCTGTTTTTT. Its translation: CASSPTRQASNTGELFF. The variable domain in full, completed from reference TRBV7-2 and TRBJ2-2, reads GAGVSQSPSNKVTEKGKDVELRCDPISGHTALYWYRQSLGQGLEFLIYFQGNSAPDKSGLPSDRFSAERTGGSVSTLTIQRTQQEDSAVYLCASSPTRQASNTGELFFGEGSRLTVL.

The genes are TRBV28 and TRBJ1-1; 7 bases agree with TRBD1. The germline CDR1 and CDR2 sequences are MDHEN and SYDVKM. V lost 8 bases and J lost 8; bases outside the gene matches: 5. This CDR3 is 11 amino acids long. CDR3 nucleotide sequence: TGTGCCAGCGCCAGGGGGGCGGAAGCTTTCTTT. It specifies CASARGAEAFF.

This clone was recorded once. The CDR3 region is CASSWTGVDSPLHF. The CDR3 region has the DNA TGCGCCAGCAGCTGGACAGGGGTAGATTCACCCCTCCACTTT. This chain uses TRBV5-1 with TRBJ1-6; 9 bases line up with TRBD1. Germline lookup yields CDR1 SGHRS and CDR2 YFSETQ. The CDR3 totals 14 residues. J lost 8 bases, V lost 3 bases, and 3 bases had no gene match.